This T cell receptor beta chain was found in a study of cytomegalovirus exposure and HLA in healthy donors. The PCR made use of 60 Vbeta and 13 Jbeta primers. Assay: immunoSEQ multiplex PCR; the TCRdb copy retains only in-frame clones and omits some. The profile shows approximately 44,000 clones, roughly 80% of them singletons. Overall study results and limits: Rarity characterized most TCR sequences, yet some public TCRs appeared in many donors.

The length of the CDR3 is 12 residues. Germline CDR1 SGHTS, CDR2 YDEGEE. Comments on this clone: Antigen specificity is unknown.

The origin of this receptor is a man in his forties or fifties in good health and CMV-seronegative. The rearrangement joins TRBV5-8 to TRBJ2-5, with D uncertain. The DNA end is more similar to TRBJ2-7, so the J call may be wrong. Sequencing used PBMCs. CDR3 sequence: CASSLSRYEQYF. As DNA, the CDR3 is TGTGCCAGCAGCTTATCCCGCTACGAGCAGTACTTC.